This T cell receptor beta chain was found in a study of blood T cell repertoires in COVID-19. Whole-study context: Acute and convalescent COVID-19 samples came from the United States, Italy and Spain. Sources were T cells, B-cell-depleted T cells, or PBMCs; the material itself was cDNA or gDNA.

Per the original methods: Reference gene primer amplification in the assay estimated nucleated cell counts. Profiled with immunoSEQ multiplex PCR; TCRdb holds only in-frame clones, not every one. The DNA gave D and trimming, while V, J and clone size come from that table. The sample records a few hundred thousand clones, roughly 90% being singletons. V was pared by 6 bases and J by 3 bases, with 5 bases of the junction left unmatched. The CDR3 totals 13 residues. Germline lookup yields CDR1 SNHLY and CDR2 FYNNEI. Sequenced: peripheral blood. The TCR originated in a young man who had recovered from COVID-19. V gene TRBV2 combines with J gene TRBJ2-7, with TRBD1 matching 7 bases. The CDR3 DNA is TGTGCCAGCAGACCCGGGACAGACTACGAGCAGTACTTC. This gives the protein CASRPGTDYEQYF.